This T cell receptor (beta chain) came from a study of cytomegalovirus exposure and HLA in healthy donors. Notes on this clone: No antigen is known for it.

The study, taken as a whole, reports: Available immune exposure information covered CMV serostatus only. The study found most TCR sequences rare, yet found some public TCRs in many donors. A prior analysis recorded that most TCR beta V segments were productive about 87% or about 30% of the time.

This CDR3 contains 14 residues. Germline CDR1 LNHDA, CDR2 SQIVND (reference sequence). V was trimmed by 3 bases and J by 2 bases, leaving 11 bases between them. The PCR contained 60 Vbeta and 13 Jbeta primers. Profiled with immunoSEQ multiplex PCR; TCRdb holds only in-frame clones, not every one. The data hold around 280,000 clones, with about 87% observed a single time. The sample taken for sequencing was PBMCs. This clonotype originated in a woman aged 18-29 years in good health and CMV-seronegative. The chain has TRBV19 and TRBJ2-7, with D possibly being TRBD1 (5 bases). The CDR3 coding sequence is TGTGCCAGTAGTATCGGCAGGGCCACCTACGAGCAGTACTTC. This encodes CASSIGRATYEQYF.